This entry lists 10 T cell receptor beta chains sequenced from one sample in a study of blood T cell repertoires in COVID-19. Sequenced by immunoSEQ multiplex PCR; TCRdb stores in-frame clones only, minus some. Of under 300,000 clones listed, around 88% are singletons. The sample comprised PBMCs or T cells enriched from blood (not recorded which). Receptors were obtained from a woman aged 40 to 50 with acute COVID-19.

The chain is built from TRBV2 and TRBJ1-3; D not resolved. The CDR3 is 11 amino acids. Deletions cut 5 bases from V and 8 bases from J, with 7 bases between. From germline, CDR1 is SNHLY and CDR2 FYNNEI. CDR3 bases: TGTGCCAGCAGTTTCCGGGACACCATATATTTT. It specifies CASSFRDTIYF.

CDR3 in DNA: TGTGCCAGCAGCAAAGGGCGGGGCAGGGACGAGCAGTACTTC. This codes for CASSKGRGRDEQYF. The chain couples TRBV21-1 to TRBJ2-7; the D call of TRBD2 is as the table states it, not checked on the DNA. TRBV21-1 is assigned pseudogene status. The CDR3 extends over 14 amino acids.

J is TRBJ1-1 and V is TRBV7-2; D remains unclear. The CDR3 length is 13 residues. The V and J ends lost 4 bases and 2 bases respectively, with 8 bases between them. Germline values: CDR1 SGHTA, CDR2 FQGNSA. This CDR3 is CASSSRQNTEAFF. The CDR3 nucleotides are TGTGCCAGCAGCTCCCGACAAAACACTGAAGCTTTCTTT.

This chain joins TRBV14 and TRBJ2-5; the match to TRBD1 covers 9 bases. CDR3 length: 18 amino acids. The germline CDR1 and CDR2 sequences are SGHDN and FVKESK. Trimming removed 0 bases from V and 5 bases from J; junction bases left unmatched: 13. The CDR3 DNA is TGTGCCAGCAGCCAAGATCCTTTAACAGGGGGCGCAGGGGAGACCCAGTACTTC. This translates into CASSQDPLTGGAGETQYF.

This chain uses TRBV30 with TRBJ1-5; D unclear. CDR3 length: 13 residues. Deletions cut 0 bases from V and 12 bases from J, with 15 bases between. Germline CDR1 and CDR2: GTSNPN and SVGIG (reference sequence). The CDR3 DNA follows: TGTGCCTGGAGTGTGTTGACTCCCGGGTACCAGCATTTT. It specifies CAWSVLTPGYQHF.

For the CDR3, the DNA is TGCGCCAGCAGCGCCACCCGGAGAGGGGAAGCTTTCTTT. Translating it yields CASSATRRGEAFF. The rearrangement uses TRBV10-1 and TRBJ1-1; no definite D call. Deletions cut 6 bases from V and 8 bases from J, with 16 bases between. This CDR3 has 13 residues. Germline-derived CDR1 and CDR2 are WNHNN and SYGVQD (reference sequence).

The chain is built from TRBV11-2 and TRBJ1-1; no definite D call. Trimming cost V 3 bases and J 3 bases, with 11 bases left between them. Germline V gives CDR1 SGHAT, CDR2 FQNNGV. CDR3 length: 14 residues. The CDR3 region has the DNA TGTGCCAGCAGCTTTAGAATTCTTTACACTGAAGCTTTCTTT. Protein: CASSFRILYTEAFF. Filled out from reference TRBV11-2 and TRBJ1-1, the complete variable domain reads EAGVAQSPRYKIIEKRQSVAFWCNPISGHATLYWYQQILGQGPKLLIQFQNNGVVDDSQLPKDRFSAERLKGVDSTLKIQPAKLEDSAVYLCASSFRILYTEAFFGQGTRLTVV.

This clone was counted once. The rearrangement uses TRBV5-5 and TRBJ2-1; TRBD2 agrees at 9 bases. Germline V gene sequence: CDR1 SGHKS, CDR2 YYEKEE (reference sequence). Trimming cost V 1 base and J 7 bases; bases outside gene matches: 6. This CDR3 spans 15 amino acids. The chain's CDR3 is CASSLRSSGVNEQFF. In DNA, the CDR3 is TGTGCCAGCAGCTTGCGTTCTAGCGGGGTAAATGAGCAGTTCTTC.

This chain uses TRBV2 with TRBJ2-5; 7 nucleotides agree with TRBD2. CDR3 length: 15 residues. CDR1 SNHLY and CDR2 FYNNEI come from the germline V gene. Trimming removed 3 bases from V and 4 bases from J; junction bases left unmatched: 8. The CDR3, as DNA: TGTGCCAGCAGTGAGGGGAAGCGGGGCTCAGAGACCCAGTACTTC. Translation: CASSEGKRGSETQYF.

The sample holds a few counts of this clone. The CDR3 bases are TGCGCCAGCAGCTTAAGCCAAGCCTACGAGCAGTACTTC. It yields the protein CASSLSQAYEQYF. This chain links TRBV5-1 with TRBJ2-7; no reliable D call. CDR1 is SGHRS, CDR2 YFSETQ, per germline. CDR3 length: 13 residues. V shed 2 bases and J shed 2 bases, with 8 bases lying between them.